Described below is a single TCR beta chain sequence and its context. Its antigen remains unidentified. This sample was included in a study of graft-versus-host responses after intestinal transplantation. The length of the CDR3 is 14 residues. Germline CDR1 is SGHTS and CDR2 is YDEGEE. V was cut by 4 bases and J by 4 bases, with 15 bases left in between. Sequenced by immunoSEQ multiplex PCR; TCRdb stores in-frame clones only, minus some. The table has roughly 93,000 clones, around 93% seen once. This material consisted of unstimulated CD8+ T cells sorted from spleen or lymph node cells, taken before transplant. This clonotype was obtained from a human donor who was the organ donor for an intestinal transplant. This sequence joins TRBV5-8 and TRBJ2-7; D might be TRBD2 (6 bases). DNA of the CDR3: TGTGCCAGCAGCGATGGAGGGGCACATTACGAGCAGTACTTC. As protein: CASSDGGAHYEQYF.